What follows are 28 T cell receptor beta chains derived from one specimen sequenced in a study of blood T cells in healthy people across ages. With a J-beta primer mix and a sample-barcoded 5' primer, a second PCR ran 7 to 11 cycles. One entry per CDR3 protein results from TCRdb running MiXCR on the 5' RACE reads. Among approximately 810,000 distinct CDR3 sequences listed, about 28% were seen once. Source material: blood. The receptors originated from an elderly woman in good health.

The gene calls are TRBV7-2 and TRBJ1-5; D uncertain. The V end was cut by 3 bases, the J end by 6 bases, with 9 bases between. The CDR3 covers 13 residues. CDR1 is SGHTA, CDR2 FQGNSA, per germline. The CDR3 loop is CASSLNGIQPQHF. In DNA form, the CDR3 reads TGTGCCAGCAGCTTGAACGGGATTCAGCCCCAGCATTTT.

In its sample, this clonotype was seen many times. This sequence joins TRBV19 and TRBJ2-5; 7 positions agree with TRBD1. The V segment lost 3 bases and the J segment 7 bases; nucleotides outside the gene matches: 8. This CDR3 contains 14 residues. Germline V gene sequence: CDR1 LNHDA, CDR2 SQIVND (reference sequence). CDR3 DNA: TGTGCCAGTAGTATGGACAGGAGCCCCGGGACCCAGTACTTC. It codes for CASSMDRSPGTQYF.

The rearrangement uses TRBV7-2 and TRBJ2-2, with D uncertain. Germline CDR1 SGHTA, CDR2 FQGNSA. CDR3 length: 13 amino acids. The V gene lost 7 bases and the J gene lost 0 bases, with 6 bases spanning the gap. CDR3 amino acids: CASIATNTGELFF. The CDR3 DNA reads as TGTGCCAGCATTGCAACGAACACCGGGGAGCTGTTTTTT.

With regard to this clonotype: A read error may account for a junction end that differs from germline. This chain joins TRBV9 and TRBJ2-5; unclear D gene. This CDR3 has 15 residues. Per germline, CDR1 SGDLS and CDR2 YYNGEE. CDR3 coding DNA: TGTGCCGGCAGCCCACGACGGCTCCCGGAAGAGACCCAGTACTTC. Translation gives CAGSPRRLPEETQYF.

This clonotype was counted ten times or more. The rearrangement links TRBV20-1 to TRBJ2-3; 8 nucleotides line up with TRBD2. CDR1 is DFQATT and CDR2 is SNEGSKA in the germline V gene (reference sequence). CDR3 length: 14 amino acids. J gave up 3 bases and V 3 bases, and 5 bases lay outside the gene matches. The CDR3: CSASGGAATDTQYF. The CDR3 nucleotides read TGCAGTGCTAGCGGGGGGGCAGCGACAGATACGCAGTATTTT.

This clonotype was counted at least ten times. The chain is built from TRBV3-1 and TRBJ2-1; 7 positions match TRBD2. Germline loops: CDR1 LGHDT, CDR2 YNNKEL (reference sequence). V dropped 6 bases and J dropped 10; count of bases not matched to a gene: 9. The CDR3 has 13 residues. The CDR3, as DNA: TGTGCCAGCAGTTCCGGGGCGGGGGAAGAGCAGTTCTTC. This gives the protein CASSSGAGEEQFF.

This clonotype was counted a few times. This sequence may be a read error, since a much larger clone differs from it by one base. V gene TRBV14 combines with J gene TRBJ2-1; weak D call: TRBD2 (5 bases). Germline CDR1 SGHDN, CDR2 FVKESK. CDR3 length: 13 amino acids. Trimming removed 1 base from V and 13 bases from J, with 14 bases in between. The CDR3 protein is CASSQVLAETQFF. CDR3 coding DNA: TGTGCCAGCAGCCAAGTTCTAGCTGAGACCCAGTTCTTC. The full variable domain, with the rest looked up from reference TRBV14 and TRBJ2-1, is EAGVTQFPSHSVIEKGQTVTLRCDPISGHDNLYWYRRVMGKEIKFLLHFVKESKQDESGMPNNRFLAERTGGTYSTLKVQPAELEDSGVYFCASSQVLAETQFFGPGTRLTVL.

In regard to this clonotype: A clone one base away is much larger, so this may be a read error. The chain joins TRBV11-2 to TRBJ2-4, with TRBD2 matching 7 bases. The V gene's germline CDR1 is SGHAT and CDR2 FQNNGV. The CDR3 contains 14 residues. The J segment lost 7 bases and the V segment lost 5 bases, leaving 8 bases of the junction unmatched. The CDR3 region has the DNA TGTGCCAGCAGCGCCTTGGAGGGAGGGAACATTCAGTACTTC. This codes for CASSALEGGNIQYF.

This chain joins TRBV7-8 and TRBJ2-1; 7 bases match TRBD2. J lost 3 bases, V lost 6 bases, and 11 bases had no gene match. CDR3 length: 16 amino acids. The germline V gene has CDR1 SGHVS and CDR2 FQNEAQ. CDR3 loop: CASSADGTNVYNEQFF. The CDR3 DNA is TGTGCCAGCAGTGCAGACGGGACTAACGTCTACAATGAGCAGTTCTTC.

This clonotype showed up just a few times. V and J are TRBV24-1 and TRBJ2-1; D is perhaps TRBD1 or TRBD2 (6 bases each). Germline V lookup: CDR1 KGHDR, CDR2 SFDVKD. Trimming cost V 12 bases and J 7 bases, with 15 bases left between them. CDR3 size: 12 residues. The CDR3 bases are TGTGCCGCCGGAAGGAGGGGGAATGAGCAGTTCTTC. It encodes CAAGRRGNEQFF.

In this sample, this clonotype turned up a few times. The chain recombines TRBV13 with TRBJ2-3; TRBD1 is a possible D gene (7 bases). The CDR3 consists of 19 residues. CDR1 is PRHDT, CDR2 FYEKMQ, per germline (reference sequence). Trimming cost V 3 bases and J 0 bases, with 22 bases left between them. CDR3 amino acids: CASSLSLGGGATSTDTQYF. The CDR3 coding sequence is TGTGCCAGCAGCTTGTCACTAGGAGGGGGCGCAACTAGCACAGATACGCAGTATTTT.

The table lists this clonotype with a few counts. J is TRBJ2-3 and V is TRBV7-2; 8 bases are a match to TRBD1. Trimming took 6 bases from V and 12 from J; bases not matched to a gene: 17. This CDR3 is built from 15 residues. Germline loops: CDR1 SGHTA, CDR2 FQGNSA. CDR3 DNA: TGTGCCAGCAGTGTAGGGCAGGGGGCGAGGGAGACCCAGTATTTT. Its protein is CASSVGQGARETQYF.

The chain recombines TRBV4-2 with TRBJ2-5; D is unresolved. Trimming took 0 bases from V and 0 from J, leaving 11 bases between them. The germline V gene has CDR1 LGHNA and CDR2 YNFKEQ. The CDR3 runs to 16 residues. In DNA, the CDR3 is TGTGCCAGCAGCCAAGATTGGGCAGCGTACCAAGAGACCCAGTACTTC. Amino acid sequence: CASSQDWAAYQETQYF.

This clonotype was found a few times. V usage is TRBV20-1 and J usage is TRBJ1-2; no clear D. CDR1 DFQATT and CDR2 SNEGSKA come from the germline V gene (reference sequence). V lost 1 base and J lost 7, with 10 bases in between. The CDR3 contains 12 residues. The CDR3 is CSARVTGRGYTF. The DNA for the CDR3 is TGCAGTGCTAGAGTCACTGGGCGTGGCTACACCTTC.

The chain links TRBV29-1 to TRBJ2-1, with 9 bases that match TRBD2. The germline gives CDR1 SQVTM, CDR2 ANQGSEA. This CDR3 spans 12 amino acids. With 6 bases clipped from V and 9 bases from J, the junction kept 6 bases outside the gene matches. CDR3 in amino acids: CSVAGTSSEQFF. DNA of the CDR3: TGCAGCGTCGCCGGGACTAGCTCTGAGCAGTTCTTC.

As to this clonotype: A read error is possible here, since a much larger clone lies one base away. The rearrangement links TRBV20-1 to TRBJ2-3, with 8 positions matching TRBD2. The CDR3 sequence is 14 residues long. Germline V lookup: CDR1 DFQATT, CDR2 SNEGSKA (reference sequence). Trimming took 6 bases from V and 1 from J; bases not matched to a gene: 6. CDR3 protein: CSAAYSGGTDTQYF. CDR3 bases: TGCAGTGCCGCATATAGCGGGGGCACAGATACGCAGTATTTT.

The chain is built from TRBV20-1 and TRBJ2-7, with 7 bases matching TRBD1. V shed 0 bases and J 3 bases; nucleotides not matched to a gene: 8. Germline V CDR1 and CDR2: DFQATT, SNEGSKA (reference sequence). CDR3 length: 15 residues. The CDR3, as DNA: TGCAGTGCTAGAGATGCGACAGGGAATTTCTACGAGCAGTACTTC. This encodes CSARDATGNFYEQYF.

V and J are TRBV24-1 and TRBJ1-4; 7 nucleotides match TRBD1. There are 15 residues in the CDR3. In germline, CDR1 is KGHDR, CDR2 SFDVKD. Losses at the gene ends were 4 bases for V and 6 bases for J; bases not matched to a gene: 7. Written as DNA, the CDR3 is TGTGCCACCAGTGACCCGACAGGGACGGATGAAAAACTGTTTTTT. Translating it yields CATSDPTGTDEKLFF.

The chain joins TRBV12-3 or TRBV12-4 to TRBJ2-4; 8 bases agree with TRBD1. The CDR3 loop spans 16 amino acids. The ends lost 6 bases at V and 6 bases at J; junction bases unmatched: 13. The CDR3 nucleotides read TGTGCCAGCAGCAAAGACAGGGGAAAATGGAGAAACATTCAGTACTTC. Its translation: CASSKDRGKWRNIQYF.

This clonotype was recorded many times. This rearrangement joins TRBV6-2 or TRBV6-3 to TRBJ2-1; D remains unclear. The germline CDR1 and CDR2 sequences are MNHEY and SVGEGT. V was pared by 0 bases and J by 0 bases, with 6 bases between. The CDR3 runs to 15 residues. The CDR3 DNA sequence: TGTGCCAGCAGTTACTCGGGCCTCTCCTACAATGAGCAGTTCTTC. Translated: CASSYSGLSYNEQFF.

This clonotype came up a few times. The rearrangement links TRBV9 to TRBJ2-1; no definite D call. The CDR3 has 17 amino acids. Germline lookup yields CDR1 SGDLS and CDR2 YYNGEE. V was shortened by 0 bases and J by 2 bases, with 15 bases between the two germline ends. The CDR3 nucleotides are TGTGCCAGCAGCGTAGCGGTCCCAGGCGCCCCCTACAATGAGCAGTTCTTC. It translates to CASSVAVPGAPYNEQFF.

This clonotype has a count of ten or more. The gene calls are TRBV11-2 and TRBJ2-3; 12 nucleotides agree with TRBD2. Germline values: CDR1 SGHAT, CDR2 FQNNGV. After removal of 3 bases from V and 6 bases from J, the junction contained 7 bases not matched to a gene. The CDR3 loop spans 16 amino acids. The CDR3: CASSLRTSGVGDTQYF. The CDR3 DNA is TGTGCCAGCAGCTTGAGGACTAGCGGGGTCGGGGATACGCAGTATTTT.

This clonotype was seen repeatedly, ten times or more. The chain uses TRBV20-1 and TRBJ1-4, with D perhaps matching TRBD1 (5 bases). The V gene lost 0 bases and the J gene lost 7 bases, with 15 bases spanning the gap. The germline CDR1 and CDR2 sequences are DFQATT and SNEGSKA (reference sequence). This CDR3 is 15 amino acids long. The CDR3 loop reads CSAREVGGGGEKLFF. In DNA form, the CDR3 reads TGCAGTGCTAGAGAAGTGGGGGGTGGTGGTGAAAAACTGTTTTTT.

In its sample, this clonotype was seen a few times. CDR3: CASSVGNLLNTEAFF. CDR3 coding DNA: TGTGCCAGCAGCGTAGGCAATCTGTTGAACACTGAAGCTTTCTTT. This rearrangement joins TRBV9 to TRBJ1-1; no clear D. V was shortened by 0 bases and J by 0 bases, with 9 bases between the two germline ends. The CDR3 sequence is 15 residues long. Germline values: CDR1 SGDLS, CDR2 YYNGEE.

Ten or more counts support this clonotype. The chain is built from TRBV5-1 and TRBJ2-3, with TRBD2 identical over 7 bases. V gave up 0 bases and J gave up 6 bases; unmatched junction bases: 4. CDR1 is SGHRS, CDR2 YFSETQ, per germline. This CDR3 comprises 14 residues. CDR3 DNA: TGCGCCAGCAGCTTGGCCAGTAGCGGGGATACGCAGTATTTT. Protein product: CASSLASSGDTQYF. The entire variable domain, with the rest obtained from reference TRBV5-1 and TRBJ2-3, is as follows: KAGVTQTPRYLIKTRGQQVTLSCSPISGHRSVSWYQQTPGQGLQFLFEYFSETQRNKGNFPGRFSGRQFSNSRSEMNVSTLELGDSALYLCASSLASSGDTQYFGPGTRLTVL.

This clonotype was found many times. J is TRBJ2-5 and V is TRBV19; TRBD1 might be the D (6 bases). V lost 5 bases and J lost 4, with 29 bases in between. CDR1 is LNHDA, CDR2 SQIVND, per germline (reference sequence). CDR3 length: 19 amino acids. The CDR3 reads CASSRDKLLGAGRVETQYF. In DNA, the CDR3 is TGTGCCAGTAGTCGGGACAAACTATTGGGGGCTGGCAGAGTAGAGACCCAGTACTTC.

This clonotype has ten or more counts. A read error is possible here, since a much larger clone lies one base away. This rearrangement joins TRBV20-1 to TRBJ2-1, with 9 bases that match TRBD2. With 0 bases clipped from V and 10 bases from J, the junction kept 7 bases outside the gene matches. CDR1 is DFQATT and CDR2 is SNEGSKA in the germline V gene (reference sequence). The CDR3 sequence is 14 residues long. Written as DNA, the CDR3 is TGCAGTGCTAGAGAGGGCGGGGGGGCAGAAGAGCAGTTCTTC. It codes for CSAREGGGAEEQFF.

V usage is TRBV20-1 and J usage is TRBJ1-5; D is undetermined. Trimming stripped 5 bases from V and 6 bases from J, with 11 bases between. Germline CDR1 is DFQATT and CDR2 is SNEGSKA (reference sequence). This CDR3 comprises 12 residues. The CDR3 is CSALDGFQPQHF. For the CDR3, the DNA is TGCAGTGCTCTGGACGGATTTCAGCCCCAGCATTTT.